This T cell receptor beta chain was identified during a study of cytomegalovirus exposure and HLA in healthy donors. About the research overall: Per a later analysis, the roughly 680 first-cohort and 120 or so validation repertoires shared one platform. Whole-study results and caveats: The listing of roughly 160 TCR beta chains classed them as cytomegalovirus-associated.

V was cut by 5 bases and J by 2 bases, with 8 bases left in between. The CDR3 is 13 amino acids. Germline values: CDR1 MDHEN, CDR2 SYDVKM. Using immunoSEQ multiplex PCR, the repertoire was profiled, and TCRdb retains in-frame clones only, with some absent. The table lists 200,000 to 250,000 clones, about 86% of them singletons. This clone was seen a single time. Its specificity is unknown. V gene TRBV28 combines with J gene TRBJ2-3; no clear D. Sequenced: PBMCs. This receptor was obtained from a woman between 18 and 30 years old in good health and CMV-seronegative. CDR3 in amino acids: CASSPAITDTQYF. The DNA of the CDR3 is TGTGCCAGCAGTCCCGCTATCACAGATACGCAGTATTTT.